Shown below are 10 T cell receptor beta chains from a single sample sequenced in a study of regulatory dendritic cells for organ transplantation. Using immunoSEQ multiplex PCR, the repertoire was profiled, and TCRdb retains in-frame clones only, with some absent. The sample includes nearly 30,000 clones, about 80% seen only once; the top ten take roughly 2.4%. The specimen was memory CD4+ T cells from blood. The sample's subset: CD45RO+ memory T cells. These receptors came from a human donor in good health.

This clone was counted a single time. The chain uses TRBV13 and TRBJ2-1; TRBD1 or TRBD2 may be the D gene (5 bases each). Deletions cut 0 bases from V and 10 bases from J, with 13 bases between. This CDR3 region has 14 residues. CDR1 PRHDT and CDR2 FYEKMQ come from the germline V gene (reference sequence). CDR3: CASSLGGWDEEQFF. The CDR3 nucleotides read TGTGCCAGCAGCTTAGGGGGTTGGGACGAGGAGCAGTTCTTC.

The V call is TRBV2, the J call TRBJ2-3; 11 bases are a match to TRBD2. Trimming removed 7 bases from V and 1 base from J; junction bases left unmatched: 4. The CDR3 extends over 15 amino acids. Germline assignment: CDR1 SNHLY and CDR2 FYNNEI. CDR3 coding DNA: TGTGCCAGCAACGAACTAGCGGGGGGCACAGATACGCAGTATTTT. This encodes CASNELAGGTDTQYF.

This clone was detected only a few times. V usage is TRBV7-9 and J usage is TRBJ2-1; 12 nucleotides align to TRBD2. Germline CDR1 SEHNR, CDR2 FQNEAQ (reference sequence). This CDR3 has 17 residues. With V trimmed by 5 bases and J by 4 bases, 9 bases remained unmatched. The CDR3 region is CASSPWTSGTQYNEQFF. In DNA, the CDR3 is TGTGCCAGCAGCCCCTGGACTAGCGGGACTCAATACAATGAGCAGTTCTTC. Variable domain in full (rest from reference TRBV7-9 and TRBJ2-1): DTGVSQNPRHKITKRGQNVTFRCDPISEHNRLYWYRQTLGQGPEFLTYFQNEAQLEKSRLLSDRFSAERPKGSFSTLEIQRTEQGDSAMYLCASSPWTSGTQYNEQFFGPGTRLTVL.

A word on this clone: Other DNA sequences in the same sample also yield this CDR3. The V gene is TRBV5-1, the J gene TRBJ2-5, with D unresolved. The germline V gene has CDR1 SGHRS and CDR2 YFSETQ. This CDR3 region has 15 residues. Trimming stripped 4 bases from V and 1 base from J, with 14 bases between. The CDR3 nucleotides read TGCGCCAGCAGCCCAGATAGAGTGGGCCAAGAGACCCAGTACTTC. As protein: CASSPDRVGQETQYF.

The chain is built from TRBV12-2 and TRBJ1-2. TRBV12-2 is an annotated pseudogene. The CDR3 extends over 14 amino acids. DNA of the CDR3: TGTGCAAGTCGCCGCCAACGGCGGGGTCTAGGCTACACCTTC. Residues: CASRRQRRGLGYTF.

The V and J genes are TRBV5-8 and TRBJ2-3, with D perhaps matching TRBD2 (6 bases). Germline-derived CDR1 and CDR2 are SGHTS and YDEGEE. The CDR3 sequence is 16 residues long. Trimming pared 4 bases from V and 1 base from J, leaving 16 bases between. The CDR3 is CASSARLGGGTDTQYF. CDR3 in DNA: TGTGCCAGCAGCGCTCGGCTGGGGGGAGGCACAGATACGCAGTATTTT.

The chain carries TRBV6-1 and TRBJ2-7; the match to TRBD2 covers 8 bases. V shed 5 bases, J shed 5 bases, and the junction held 11 bases outside the gene matches. This CDR3 has 15 residues. Per the germline V gene, CDR1 is MNHNS and CDR2 is SASEGT. The DNA of the CDR3 is TGTGCCAGCAGTCAATGGGGCGGGGGGCGTAACGAGCAGTACTTC. Amino acids: CASSQWGGGRNEQYF.

This chain connects TRBV27 to TRBJ2-7; 7 bases line up with TRBD1. The germline CDR1 and CDR2 sequences are MNHEY and SMNVEV (reference sequence). CDR3 length: 13 amino acids. Trimming cost V 3 bases and J 5 bases; bases outside gene matches: 4. The CDR3 spells CASSFYDRDEQYF. The CDR3 DNA reads TGTGCCAGCAGTTTTTACGACAGGGACGAGCAGTACTTC.

V usage is TRBV28 and J usage is TRBJ2-7; 14 bases line up with TRBD2. The V gene's germline CDR1 is MDHEN and CDR2 SYDVKM. The CDR3 is made up of 15 amino acids. Trimming cost V 6 bases and J 12 bases; bases outside gene matches: 13. CDR3 amino acids: CASRRGLAGVSGWYF. CDR3 sequence (DNA): TGTGCCAGCAGGAGGGGACTAGCGGGAGTATCTGGCTGGTACTTC. The whole variable domain, remainder taken from reference TRBV28 and TRBJ2-7, is DVKVTQSSRYLVKRTGEKVFLECVQDMDHENMFWYRQDPGLGLRLIYFSYDVKMKEKGDIPEGYSVSREKKERFSLILESASTNQTSMYLCASRRGLAGVSGWYFGPGTRLTVT.

The chain links TRBV7-2 to TRBJ2-3; 13 nucleotides align to TRBD2. The CDR3 covers 15 residues. Trimming at V came to 5 bases and at J to 8 bases, leaving 7 bases not matched to a gene. The germline V gene encodes CDR1 SGHTA and CDR2 FQGNSA. The CDR3 nucleotides read TGTGCCAGCAGCCCTAGGACTAGCGGGGGAGGTACGCAGTATTTT. The encoded protein is CASSPRTSGGGTQYF.